These 28 T cell receptor beta chains were sequenced from one sample in a study of T cells after yellow fever vaccination. A single record per CDR3 protein comes from TCRdb applying MiXCR to the 5' RACE reads. The data hold 250,000 or so distinct CDR3 sequences, with around 6.7% observed a single time. The starting material was CD4+ T cells sorted from PBMCs, obtained on the day of the yellow fever booster vaccination. These receptors originate from a man under 40 who received the YFV17D yellow fever vaccine.

This clonotype appeared a few times. The CDR3 region is CSARGGQRMNTEAFF. The CDR3 bases are TGCAGTGCTAGGGGAGGACAGCGAATGAACACTGAAGCTTTCTTT. The rearrangement links TRBV20-1 to TRBJ1-1; the D gene is possibly TRBD1 (6 bases). V was trimmed by 3 bases and J by 0 bases, leaving 14 bases between them. Germline V CDR1 and CDR2: DFQATT, SNEGSKA (reference sequence). The CDR3 is 15 amino acids.

This clonotype was seen repeatedly, ten times or more. This chain links TRBV5-5 with TRBJ2-2; 7 positions agree with TRBD1. Unmatched junction bases numbered 7, after V lost 0 bases and J lost 5 bases. The germline V gene has CDR1 SGHKS and CDR2 YYEKEE (reference sequence). The CDR3 extends over 16 amino acids. The CDR3 loop reads CASSLDPGQNTGELFF. CDR3 nucleotide sequence: TGTGCCAGCAGCTTGGACCCGGGACAGAATACCGGGGAGCTGTTTTTT.

The chain joins TRBV3-1 to TRBJ2-2; D not resolved. V dropped 3 bases and J dropped 3 bases, with 8 bases sitting between them. CDR1 and CDR2 from the germline V gene are LGHDT and YNNKEL (reference sequence). The length of the CDR3 is 14 residues. The CDR3, as DNA: TGTGCCAGCAGCCAGGTTACATACACCGGGGAGCTGTTTTTT. Translated, it gives CASSQVTYTGELFF.

This clonotype has a count of ten or more. The rearrangement joins TRBV6-6 to TRBJ1-1; the D gene is possibly TRBD1 (6 bases). CDR3 size: 13 residues. The ends were cut back, 5 bases at V and 6 bases at J, with 13 bases in the middle. The germline V gene encodes CDR1 MNHNY and CDR2 SVGAGI (reference sequence). CDR3 protein: CASSRDTGAEAFF. The CDR3 nucleotides read TGTGCCAGCAGTCGGGACACTGGGGCTGAAGCTTTCTTT.

This clonotype was detected a few times. The rearrangement links TRBV4-3 to TRBJ2-7, with D uncertain. CDR1 LGHNA and CDR2 YSLEER come from the germline V gene. The V end was cut by 0 bases, the J end by 2 bases, with 17 bases between. The CDR3 runs 17 residues. In DNA form, the CDR3 reads TGCGCCAGCAGCCAAGAACTTCCCCCCGCCGCGACCTACGAGCAGTACTTC. Translated: CASSQELPPAATYEQYF.

This chain uses TRBV7-2 with TRBJ2-1, with no clear D. The CDR3 runs to 15 residues. Germline V gene sequence: CDR1 SGHTA, CDR2 FQGNSA. The ends were cut back, 2 bases at V and 0 bases at J, with 8 bases in the middle. The chain's CDR3 is CASSLFLSSYNEQFF. CDR3 nucleotides: TGTGCCAGCAGCTTATTTCTTAGCTCCTACAATGAGCAGTTCTTC. Based on the CDR3 plus reference TRBV7-2 and TRBJ2-1, the full variable domain is GAGVSQSPSNKVTEKGKDVELRCDPISGHTALYWYRQSLGQGLEFLIYFQGNSAPDKSGLPSDRFSAERTGGSVSTLTIQRTQQEDSAVYLCASSLFLSSYNEQFFGPGTRLTVL.

The table lists this clonotype with many counts. The rearrangement uses TRBV10-2 and TRBJ2-5, with D possibly called TRBD1 or TRBD2 (6 bases each). V was trimmed by 8 bases and J by 9 bases, leaving 13 bases between them. The CDR3 runs 11 residues. Germline CDR1 WSHSY, CDR2 SAAADI. The CDR3, as DNA: TGCGCCAGCGGAGGGGGGCCCGCCCAGTACTTC. Translation: CASGGGPAQYF.

The chain links TRBV7-8 to TRBJ2-1; D might be TRBD1 (6 bases). V lost 7 bases, J lost 3 bases, and 16 bases lay in between. The CDR3 runs 15 residues. The germline V gene has CDR1 SGHVS and CDR2 FQNEAQ. For the CDR3, the DNA is TGTGCCAGCACCCAGGTTAGCAGGGGCTACAATGAGCAGTTCTTC. The encoded protein is CASTQVSRGYNEQFF.

The gene calls are TRBV24-1 and TRBJ2-1; 10 bases are shared with TRBD2. V gave up 2 bases and J gave up 5 bases; unmatched junction bases: 11. Germline V gene lookup returns CDR1 KGHDR and CDR2 SFDVKD. The CDR3 extends over 18 amino acids. CDR3 in amino acids: CATSDSPTGTSEDNEQFF. The CDR3 DNA follows: TGTGCCACCAGTGATTCACCGACCGGGACTAGCGAAGACAATGAGCAGTTCTTC.

Concerning this clonotype: Given a much more abundant clone one base away, this may be a read error. This rearrangement joins TRBV14 to TRBJ2-1, with D unclear. Trimming pared 1 base from V and 14 bases from J, leaving 21 bases between. Per the germline V gene, CDR1 is SGHDN and CDR2 is FVKESK. The CDR3 is made up of 15 amino acids. CDR3 amino acids: CASSQGVLSATLEFF. CDR3 DNA sequence: TGTGCCAGCAGCCAAGGGGTACTGTCTGCGACATTGGAGTTCTTC.

This clonotype was observed a few times. The rearrangement links TRBV29-1 to TRBJ2-1; 10 nucleotides line up with TRBD2. Germline V gene data show CDR1 as SQVTM and CDR2 as ANQGSEA. The trim removed 4 bases at V and 10 bases at J, leaving 4 bases unmatched. This CDR3 is built from 12 residues. The CDR3 bases are TGCAGCGTTGGGGGTAGCGGGAGGGAGCAGTTCTTC. It translates to CSVGGSGREQFF.

This chain links TRBV7-3 with TRBJ2-1; the D call may be TRBD1 or TRBD2 (5 bases each). CDR1 SGHTA and CDR2 FQGTGA come from the germline V gene. Trimming removed 5 bases from V and 0 bases from J, with 14 bases in between. CDR3 length: 16 residues. CDR3: CASSPNTGTSYNEQFF. CDR3 sequence (DNA): TGTGCCAGCAGCCCCAATACCGGGACCTCCTACAATGAGCAGTTCTTC.

About this clonotype: A much more abundant neighbour one base away suggests this may be a read error. The chain links TRBV20-1 to TRBJ2-1, with TRBD2 matching over 7 bases. The CDR3 length is 15 residues. Germline CDR1 is DFQATT and CDR2 is SNEGSKA (reference sequence). V was pared by 0 bases and J by 6 bases, with 8 bases of the junction left unmatched. The CDR3 DNA reads TGCAGTGCTAGAGATCTACCAGCGGGAATCAATGAGCAGTTCTTC. Protein product: CSARDLPAGINEQFF.

The chain is built from TRBV19 and TRBJ2-1; maybe TRBD2 (5 bases). CDR1 and CDR2 (germline): LNHDA, SQIVND (reference sequence). The V end was cut by 5 bases, the J end by 5 bases, with 10 bases between. The CDR3 totals 13 residues. In DNA form, the CDR3 reads TGTGCCAGTAGTCCCGGGATCGACAATGAGCAGTTCTTC. Protein: CASSPGIDNEQFF. The complete variable domain, with remaining parts taken from reference TRBV19 and TRBJ2-1, reads DGGITQSPKYLFRKEGQNVTLSCEQNLNHDAMYWYRQDPGQGLRLIYYSQIVNDFQKGDIAEGYSVSREKKESFPLTVTSAQKNPTAFYLCASSPGIDNEQFFGPGTRLTVL.

The table lists this clonotype with many counts. This chain joins TRBV18 and TRBJ2-7, with D possibly matching TRBD2 (6 bases). The length of the CDR3 is 15 residues. Trimming left V 1 base short and J 3 bases short, with 13 bases between. The germline V gene has CDR1 KGHSH and CDR2 LQKENI. In nucleotides, the CDR3 is TGTGCCAGCTCACCACGTACTAGCAACAGCTACGAGCAGTACTTC. Translating it yields CASSPRTSNSYEQYF. Looking up the rest from reference TRBV18 and TRBJ2-7 gives the full variable domain: NAGVMQNPRHLVRRRGQEARLRCSPMKGHSHVYWYRQLPEEGLKFMVYLQKENIIDESGMPKERFSAEFPKEGPSILRIQQVVRGDSAAYFCASSPRTSNSYEQYFGPGTRLTVT.

The V call is TRBV20-1, the J call TRBJ2-5, with TRBD1 as a possible D gene (5 bases). The CDR3 length is 13 residues. Germline V gives CDR1 DFQATT, CDR2 SNEGSKA (reference sequence). Trimming cost V 0 bases and J 5 bases, with 10 bases left between them. The CDR3 coding sequence is TGCAGTGCTAGAGATGGGCCAGGGGAGACCCAGTACTTC. Residues: CSARDGPGETQYF.

This clonotype was seen more than once but under ten times. The chain couples TRBV6-2 or TRBV6-3 to TRBJ2-7; no firm D call. Germline V gives CDR1 MNHEY, CDR2 SVGEGT. The CDR3 consists of 11 residues. The V gene lost 6 bases and the J gene lost 4 bases, with 7 bases spanning the gap. The CDR3 here is CASSIDYEQYF. CDR3 in DNA: TGTGCCAGCAGCATAGATTACGAGCAGTACTTC.

This sequence joins TRBV20-1 and TRBJ2-5; D tentatively fits TRBD1 or TRBD2 (6 bases each). V was shortened by 5 bases and J by 5 bases, with 12 bases between the two germline ends. Germline CDR1 and CDR2: DFQATT and SNEGSKA (reference sequence). This CDR3 has 12 amino acids. CDR3 sequence (DNA): TGCAGTGCTCCCGGGGGCTGGGAGACCCAGTACTTC. Its protein is CSAPGGWETQYF.

This clonotype was detected only a few times. J is TRBJ2-3 and V is TRBV20-1; 11 nucleotides agree with TRBD2. Germline V gene sequence: CDR1 DFQATT, CDR2 SNEGSKA (reference sequence). V lost 2 bases and J lost 1; bases outside the gene matches: 5. There are 16 residues in the CDR3. The CDR3 protein is CSARKSGLAGTDTQYF. CDR3 bases: TGCAGTGCTAGAAAGTCGGGACTAGCGGGCACAGATACGCAGTATTTT.

This clonotype has ten or more counts. The V and J genes are TRBV11-2 and TRBJ2-7, with D possibly being TRBD1 (7 bases). Trimming stripped 7 bases from V and 7 bases from J, with 23 bases between. The CDR3 length is 15 residues. The germline V gene has CDR1 SGHAT and CDR2 FQNNGV. CDR3 residues: CASNHLGQRGGEQYF. CDR3 DNA sequence: TGTGCCAGCAACCACCTGGGACAGCGAGGAGGGGAGCAGTACTTC.

This clonotype was seen at least ten times. The J gene is TRBJ2-1, the V gene TRBV29-1; D may be TRBD1 (5 bases). Looked up from germline, CDR1 is SQVTM and CDR2 is ANQGSEA. Deletions cut 6 bases from V and 8 bases from J, with 11 bases between. CDR3 length: 11 amino acids. CDR3 in amino acids: CSVALGDEQFF. Written as DNA, the CDR3 is TGCAGCGTCGCCCTAGGGGATGAGCAGTTCTTC.

The sample holds many counts of this clonotype. The CDR3 DNA reads TGTGCCAGCAGCTTAATGCATAACACCGGGGAGCTGTTTTTT. The encoded protein is CASSLMHNTGELFF. V gene TRBV7-6 combines with J gene TRBJ2-2, with D uncertain. The ends were cut back, 2 bases at V and 2 bases at J, with 6 bases in the middle. CDR1 and CDR2 from the germline V gene are SGHVS and FNYEAQ. The CDR3 has 14 residues.

The rearrangement joins TRBV7-2 to TRBJ2-3; TRBD2 matches 9 bases. The CDR3 totals 17 residues. In germline, CDR1 is SGHTA, CDR2 FQGNSA. V was pared by 4 bases and J by 2 bases, with 10 bases of the junction left unmatched. Written as DNA, the CDR3 is TGTGCCAGCAGCTCTGTGAGCGGGAGGTCCCCCACAGATACGCAGTATTTT. Encoded protein: CASSSVSGRSPTDTQYF.

The table lists this clonotype with a few counts. This chain joins TRBV27 and TRBJ1-2; possibly TRBD1 for D (6 bases). Germline V gives CDR1 MNHEY, CDR2 SMNVEV (reference sequence). V was trimmed by 5 bases and J by 5 bases, leaving 18 bases between them. The CDR3 runs 15 residues. CDR3 region: CASSPSGTNVYGYTF. The CDR3 nucleotides read TGTGCCAGCAGTCCCTCCGGGACAAACGTATATGGCTACACCTTC.

This clonotype was counted at least ten times. The J gene is TRBJ2-7, the V gene TRBV3-1; 7 nucleotides line up with TRBD1. Germline V gene lookup returns CDR1 LGHDT and CDR2 YNNKEL (reference sequence). With 4 bases clipped from V and 4 bases from J, the junction kept 4 bases outside the gene matches. The CDR3 runs to 13 residues. The CDR3 DNA is TGTGCCAGCAGCCCGGGACAGCATTACGAGCAGTACTTC. Its translation: CASSPGQHYEQYF.

This clonotype was seen at least ten times. V and J are TRBV2 and TRBJ2-1; maybe TRBD2 (6 bases). The V end was cut by 6 bases, the J end by 9 bases, with 12 bases between. In germline, CDR1 is SNHLY, CDR2 FYNNEI. There are 12 residues in the CDR3. CDR3 sequence reads: CASRTAAGEQFF. The CDR3 DNA follows: TGTGCCAGCAGGACCGCAGCGGGTGAGCAGTTCTTC.

This clonotype was picked up many times. In DNA form, the CDR3 reads TGCGCCAGCAGCCAGGACGGGATCAGCACAGATACGCAGTATTTT. As protein: CASSQDGISTDTQYF. The chain recombines TRBV5-1 with TRBJ2-3; maybe TRBD2 (5 bases). This CDR3 is built from 15 residues. Germline V gives CDR1 SGHRS, CDR2 YFSETQ. V was clipped by 4 bases and J by 0 bases, with 12 bases between them.

This clonotype showed up just a few times. This sequence joins TRBV3-1 and TRBJ2-1; no reliable D call. Germline CDR1 reads LGHDT; CDR2 reads YNNKEL (reference sequence). Trimming removed 1 base at V and 9 bases at J, with 10 bases between. The CDR3 consists of 13 residues. CDR3 sequence (DNA): TGTGCCAGCAGCCAAGGAGAGGAGACTGAGCAGTTCTTC. Translated, it gives CASSQGEETEQFF.